The source of this T cell receptor beta chain is a study of blood T cell repertoires in COVID-19. Original data processing: Reference gene primer amplification in the assay estimated nucleated cell counts. TCRdb's table, derived via immunoSEQ multiplex PCR, lists solely in-frame clones and lacks some. The V and J calls and clone size come from that table; D and trimming were worked out from the DNA. This sample has 35,000 to 40,000 clones, with around nine tenths found just once. One Seattle source followed patients from active infection through their disease course. V shed 2 bases, J shed 4 bases, and the junction held 4 bases outside the gene matches. The CDR3 spans 15 residues. Germline V gene sequence: CDR1 SGHAT, CDR2 FQNNGV. In its sample, this clone was seen a few times.

Input material: peripheral blood. The chain is built from TRBV11-2 and TRBJ2-3, with 9 nucleotides matching TRBD1. The TCR sequence derives from a man between 60 and 75 years old with COVID-19, enrolled during active disease. In DNA, the CDR3 is TGTGCCAGCAGCTTATACACAGGGGGCGCAGATACGCAGTATTTT. As protein: CASSLYTGGADTQYF.